This T cell receptor beta chain was sequenced during a study of beta chain features in type 1 diabetes. Study-wide findings and caveats: Moderately but significantly shorter TCRB CDR3s were found in Type 1 diabetes patients in all four CD4+ subsets.

Expressed TCRB transcripts were sequenced after all isolated RNA was converted to cDNA. Sequenced by immunoSEQ multiplex PCR; TCRdb stores in-frame clones only, minus some. Here the sample spans 20,000 to 25,000 clones, more than 45% being singletons. V lost 4 bases to trimming and J lost 3 bases; unmatched junction nucleotides: 5. Germline V lookup: CDR1 MNHNY, CDR2 SVGAGI (reference sequence). This CDR3 contains 14 residues. Concerning this clone: Its antigen is still unknown.

Sequenced: stem cell memory CD4+ T cells from blood. This receptor was identified in a man aged 18 to 30 with type 1 diabetes. V and J are TRBV6-6 and TRBJ2-7; 8 bases align to TRBD2. CDR3 in amino acids: CASSSLAVDYEQYF. The CDR3 DNA sequence: TGTGCCAGCAGTTCACTAGCGGTTGACTACGAGCAGTACTTC.